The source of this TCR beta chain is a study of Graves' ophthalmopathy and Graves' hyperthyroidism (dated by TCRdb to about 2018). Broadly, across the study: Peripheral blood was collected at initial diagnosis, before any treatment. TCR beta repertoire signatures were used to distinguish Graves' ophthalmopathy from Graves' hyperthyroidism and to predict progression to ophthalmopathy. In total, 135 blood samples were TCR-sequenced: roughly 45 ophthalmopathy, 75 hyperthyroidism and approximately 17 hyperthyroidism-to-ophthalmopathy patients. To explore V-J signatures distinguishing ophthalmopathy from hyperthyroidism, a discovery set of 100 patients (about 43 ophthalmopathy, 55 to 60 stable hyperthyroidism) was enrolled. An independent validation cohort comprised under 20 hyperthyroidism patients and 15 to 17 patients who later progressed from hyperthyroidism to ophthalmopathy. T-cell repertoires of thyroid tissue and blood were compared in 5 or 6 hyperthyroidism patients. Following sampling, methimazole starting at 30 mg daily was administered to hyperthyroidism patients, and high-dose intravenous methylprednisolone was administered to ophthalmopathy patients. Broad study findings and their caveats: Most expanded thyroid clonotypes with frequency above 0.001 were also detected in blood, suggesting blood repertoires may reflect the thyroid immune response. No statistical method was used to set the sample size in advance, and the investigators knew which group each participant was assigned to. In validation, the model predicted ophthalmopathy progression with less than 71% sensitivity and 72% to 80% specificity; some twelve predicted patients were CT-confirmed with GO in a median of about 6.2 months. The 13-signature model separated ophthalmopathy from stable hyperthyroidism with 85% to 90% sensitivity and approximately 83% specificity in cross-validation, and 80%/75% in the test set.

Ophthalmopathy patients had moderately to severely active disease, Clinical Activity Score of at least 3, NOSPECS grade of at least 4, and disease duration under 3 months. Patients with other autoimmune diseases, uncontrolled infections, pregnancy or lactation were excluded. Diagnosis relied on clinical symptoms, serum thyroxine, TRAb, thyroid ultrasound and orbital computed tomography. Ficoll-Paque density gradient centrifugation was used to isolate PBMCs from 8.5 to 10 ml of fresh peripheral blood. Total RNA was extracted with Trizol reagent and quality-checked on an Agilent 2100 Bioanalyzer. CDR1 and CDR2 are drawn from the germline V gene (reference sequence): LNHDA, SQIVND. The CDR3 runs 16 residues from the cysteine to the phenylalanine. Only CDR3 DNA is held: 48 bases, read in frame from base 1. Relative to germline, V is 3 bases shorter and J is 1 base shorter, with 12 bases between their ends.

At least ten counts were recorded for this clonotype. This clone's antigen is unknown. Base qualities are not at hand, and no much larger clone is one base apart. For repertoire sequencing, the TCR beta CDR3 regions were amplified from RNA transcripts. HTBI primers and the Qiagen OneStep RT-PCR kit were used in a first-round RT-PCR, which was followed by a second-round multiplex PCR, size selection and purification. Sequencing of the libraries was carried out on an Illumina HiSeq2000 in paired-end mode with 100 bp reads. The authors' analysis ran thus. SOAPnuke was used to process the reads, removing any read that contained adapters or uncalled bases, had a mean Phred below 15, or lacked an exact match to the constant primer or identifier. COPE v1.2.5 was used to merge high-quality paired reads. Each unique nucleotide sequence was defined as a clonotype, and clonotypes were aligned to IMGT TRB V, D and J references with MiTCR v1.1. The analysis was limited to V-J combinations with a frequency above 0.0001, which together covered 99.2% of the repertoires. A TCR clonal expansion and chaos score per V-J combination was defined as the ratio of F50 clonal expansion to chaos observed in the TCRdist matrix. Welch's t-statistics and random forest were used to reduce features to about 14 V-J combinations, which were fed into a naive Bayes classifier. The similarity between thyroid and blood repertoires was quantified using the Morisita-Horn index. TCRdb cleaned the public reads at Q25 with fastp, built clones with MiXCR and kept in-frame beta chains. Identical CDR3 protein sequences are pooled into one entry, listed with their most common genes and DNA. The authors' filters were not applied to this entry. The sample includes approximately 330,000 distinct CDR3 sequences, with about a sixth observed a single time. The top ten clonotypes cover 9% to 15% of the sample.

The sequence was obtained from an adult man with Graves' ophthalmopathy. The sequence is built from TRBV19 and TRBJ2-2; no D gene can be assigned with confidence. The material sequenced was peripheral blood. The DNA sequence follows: TGTGCCAGTAGTATTGGTCTCGGCAGGAACACCGGGGAGCTGTTTTTT. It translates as CASSIGLGRNTGELFF.